The 4 T cell receptor beta chains listed next were all sequenced from one sample in a study of blood T cell repertoires in COVID-19. The method was immunoSEQ multiplex PCR; TCRdb's version includes in-frame clones alone and lacks a portion of them. The data contain tens of thousands of clones, 75% to 90% of them seen just once; the ten biggest clones take up about 16%. Sequenced material: peripheral blood. Receptor source: a woman aged 80 or older with active or convalescent COVID-19.

This chain links TRBV15 with TRBJ2-4; no clear D. The V gene lost 1 base and the J gene lost 1 base, with 14 bases spanning the gap. CDR3 length: 17 amino acids. CDR1 and CDR2 (germline): LNHNV, YYDKDF (reference sequence). The CDR3 spells CATSRGNFRVAKNIQYF. The CDR3 DNA follows: TGTGCCACCAGCAGAGGAAATTTTCGGGTCGCCAAAAACATTCAGTACTTC. The variable domain in full, with the rest retrieved from reference TRBV15 and TRBJ2-4, is DAMVIQNPRYQVTQFGKPVTLSCSQTLNHNVMYWYQQKSSQAPKLLFHYYDKDFNNEADTPDNFQSRRPNTSFCFLDIRSPGLGDTAMYLCATSRGNFRVAKNIQYFGAGTRLSVL.

V and J are TRBV7-3 and TRBJ2-3; 8 nucleotides align to TRBD2. V lost 1 base, J lost 0 bases, and 9 bases stayed unmatched. The CDR3 is 18 amino acids. Germline V gene lookup returns CDR1 SGHTA and CDR2 FQGTGA. The CDR3: CASSLIERGPRSTDTQYF. The CDR3 nucleotides are TGTGCCAGCAGCTTAATCGAGCGGGGGCCCCGAAGCACAGATACGCAGTATTTT. Combining the CDR3 with reference TRBV7-3 and TRBJ2-3 gives the whole variable domain GAGVSQTPSNKVTEKGKYVELRCDPISGHTALYWYRQSLGQGPEFLIYFQGTGAADDSGLPNDRFFAVRPEGSVSTLKIQRTERGDSAVYLCASSLIERGPRSTDTQYFGPGTRLTVL.

On this clone itself: Compared with germline, one end of the junction differs, possibly owing to a read error. This chain joins TRBV5-1 and TRBJ2-7, with TRBD2 matching 12 bases. This CDR3 comprises 14 residues. Germline V gene data show CDR1 as SGHRS and CDR2 as YFSETQ. The CDR3 loop is CASSLGTSGVSESF. CDR3 DNA: TGCGCCAGCAGCTTGGGGACTAGCGGGGTTAGCGAGTCCTTC.

The genes are TRBV6-5 and TRBJ2-5, with D perhaps TRBD1 (6 bases). V was cut by 4 bases and J by 4 bases, with 10 bases left in between. The CDR3 is 13 residues long. Germline V lookup: CDR1 MNHEY, CDR2 SVGAGI. CDR3 nucleotides: TGTGCCAGCAGTTGGACAGTCAGAGAGACCCAGTACTTC. This translates into CASSWTVRETQYF.